The 15 T cell receptor beta chains below come from one sample, sequenced in a study of cytomegalovirus exposure and HLA in healthy donors. Vbeta (60) and Jbeta (13) primers were used in the PCR. This table comes from immunoSEQ multiplex PCR, and its TCRdb copy is limited to in-frame clones, with some not included. The sample contains some 110,000 clones, 70% to 80% of which appear only once. Sample: PBMCs. Source of these receptors: a man aged 55-75 years in good health and CMV-seronegative.

DNA for the CDR3: TGCGCCAGCAGTCCCTGGCAGGGTCGGCAGCCCCAGCATTTT. Its translation: CASSPWQGRQPQHF. This chain links TRBV23-1 with TRBJ1-5, with D possibly TRBD1 on 5 matching bases. TRBV23-1 is annotated as an ORF whose role is uncertain. The germline V and J ends were trimmed by 4 bases and 7 bases, with 14 bases remaining between them. This CDR3 spans 14 amino acids.

The rearrangement links TRBV7-2 to TRBJ1-5; TRBD1 agrees at 10 bases. The length of the CDR3 is 15 residues. The V gene end was trimmed by 6 bases and the J gene end by 6 bases; junction bases not matched to a gene: 8. Germline lookup yields CDR1 SGHTA and CDR2 FQGNSA. The CDR3 reads CASSPRTGGFQPQHF. DNA of the CDR3: TGTGCCAGCAGTCCTCGGACAGGGGGGTTTCAGCCCCAGCATTTT.

V usage is TRBV9 and J usage is TRBJ2-3, with D hard to call. V was pared by 4 bases and J by 4 bases, with 16 bases between. CDR1 SGDLS and CDR2 YYNGEE come from the germline V gene. The CDR3 runs 15 residues. CDR3 amino acids: CASSSRTDPADTQYF. The CDR3 region has the DNA TGTGCCAGCAGCTCCAGAACAGATCCGGCAGATACGCAGTATTTT. The whole variable domain, remainder taken from reference TRBV9 and TRBJ2-3, is DSGVTQTPKHLITATGQRVTLRCSPRSGDLSVYWYQQSLDQGLQFLIQYYNGEERAKGNILERFSAQQFPDLHSELNLSSLELGDSALYFCASSSRTDPADTQYFGPGTRLTVL.

The chain has TRBV7-6 and TRBJ2-6; maybe TRBD2 (6 bases). The CDR3 is made up of 17 amino acids. Germline V gene sequence: CDR1 SGHVS, CDR2 FNYEAQ. The V end was cut by 1 base, the J end by 1 base, with 11 bases between. DNA of the CDR3: TGTGCCAGCAGCTTAGTCGGGGGTGGTTCTGGGGCCAACGTCCTGACTTTC. It yields the protein CASSLVGGGSGANVLTF.

The J gene is TRBJ2-2, the V gene TRBV9; 9 bases are a match to TRBD1. This CDR3 has 18 amino acids. Trimming took 4 bases from V and 0 from J; bases not matched to a gene: 10. Per the germline V gene, CDR1 is SGDLS and CDR2 is YYNGEE. The CDR3 sequence: CASSLWAGQGSNTGELFF. As DNA, the CDR3 is TGTGCCAGCAGCTTATGGGCGGGACAGGGATCGAACACCGGGGAGCTGTTTTTT.

V is TRBV30 and J is TRBJ2-5; a possible D gene is TRBD2 (5 bases). V was clipped by 0 bases and J by 8 bases, with 10 bases between them. Germline loops: CDR1 GTSNPN, CDR2 SVGIG (reference sequence). This CDR3 spans 12 amino acids. The CDR3 is CAWSVRELTQYF. CDR3 nucleotides: TGTGCCTGGAGTGTACGGGAACTTACCCAGTACTTC.

The J gene is TRBJ2-7, the V gene TRBV19; D is possibly TRBD2 (6 bases). Trimming took off 3 bases at V and 3 bases at J, with 12 bases between the two ends. The V gene's germline CDR1 is LNHDA and CDR2 SQIVND (reference sequence). This CDR3 spans 14 amino acids. Here the CDR3 DNA reads TGTGCCAGTAGTATGTTGCGGGGTAACTACGAGCAGTACTTC. This gives the protein CASSMLRGNYEQYF. The whole variable domain, filled in from reference TRBV19 and TRBJ2-7, reads DGGITQSPKYLFRKEGQNVTLSCEQNLNHDAMYWYRQDPGQGLRLIYYSQIVNDFQKGDIAEGYSVSREKKESFPLTVTSAQKNPTAFYLCASSMLRGNYEQYFGPGTRLTVT.

The V gene is TRBV6-5, the J gene TRBJ1-4, with a possible D match to TRBD1 (5 bases). From germline, CDR1 is MNHEY and CDR2 SVGAGI. This CDR3 is 15 amino acids long. CDR3 in amino acids: CASSVQGLTREKLFF. The CDR3 DNA reads TGTGCTTCCAGCGTGCAGGGACTGACGCGTGAAAAACTGTTTTTT.

The gene calls are TRBV28 and TRBJ2-5; TRBD1 aligns across 7 bases. The CDR3 is 15 residues long. The V and J ends lost 5 bases and 2 bases, in that order; junction bases with no gene match: 8. Germline V gene data show CDR1 as MDHEN and CDR2 as SYDVKM. The CDR3, as DNA: TGTGCCAGCAGTAACCCGGGGACAGTGCAAGAGACCCAGTACTTC. Encoded protein: CASSNPGTVQETQYF.

The chain joins TRBV7-8 to TRBJ2-1; 7 bases are shared with TRBD1. This CDR3 has 14 residues. V was clipped by 5 bases and J by 5 bases; unmatched bases: 6. Per the germline V gene, CDR1 is SGHVS and CDR2 is FQNEAQ. CDR3 in amino acids: CASSPGTANNEQFF. The CDR3 DNA sequence: TGTGCCAGCAGCCCCGGGACAGCTAACAATGAGCAGTTCTTC.

The rearrangement joins TRBV28 to TRBJ1-1, with D tentatively TRBD1 (5 bases). From germline, CDR1 is MDHEN and CDR2 SYDVKM. The CDR3 spans 14 residues. Trimming pared 8 bases from V and 0 bases from J, leaving 13 bases between. In nucleotides, the CDR3 is TGTGCCAGCTCGGGGGGGAGCATGAACACTGAAGCTTTCTTT. It yields the protein CASSGGSMNTEAFF. The variable domain in full, with the rest retrieved from reference TRBV28 and TRBJ1-1, is DVKVTQSSRYLVKRTGEKVFLECVQDMDHENMFWYRQDPGLGLRLIYFSYDVKMKEKGDIPEGYSVSREKKERFSLILESASTNQTSMYLCASSGGSMNTEAFFGQGTRLTVV.

The CDR3 DNA follows: TGCGCCAGCACCGGCAGGGGTCGTTACGAGACCCAGTACTTC. Translation: CASTGRGRYETQYF. The rearrangement joins TRBV5-1 to TRBJ2-5; the D gene is possibly TRBD1 (6 bases). The V end lost 6 bases, the J end lost 5 bases, and 17 bases lay between the germline ends. Germline V lookup: CDR1 SGHRS, CDR2 YFSETQ. The CDR3 covers 14 residues.

The J gene is TRBJ2-1, the V gene TRBV9; the match to TRBD2 covers 8 bases. Germline assignment: CDR1 SGDLS and CDR2 YYNGEE. The CDR3 has 15 residues. Losses at the gene ends were 4 bases for V and 9 bases for J; bases not matched to a gene: 12. The CDR3 DNA is TGTGCCAGCAGCTCTCAGCGGGGGCCCCGAAGTGAGCAGTTCTTC. Protein: CASSSQRGPRSEQFF.

The sample holds a few counts of this clone. For the CDR3, the DNA is TGTGCCAGCAGCCCGACAGGGCTTAACCCAGGGGGAGAGTACTTC. As protein: CASSPTGLNPGGEYF. V and J are TRBV7-9 and TRBJ2-5; 7 bases map to TRBD1. Trimming took 5 bases from V and 12 from J; bases not matched to a gene: 18. The CDR3 covers 15 residues. The germline V gene has CDR1 SEHNR and CDR2 FQNEAQ (reference sequence).

This clone was recorded once. V gene TRBV7-2 combines with J gene TRBJ1-1; TRBD1 agrees at 8 bases. The germline V gene has CDR1 SGHTA and CDR2 FQGNSA. CDR3 length: 16 residues. V trimming: 6 bases; J trimming: 5 bases; junction bases outside the gene matches: 14. Here the CDR3 DNA reads TGTGCCAGCAGGGAACAGGGGGAAGTGCTGAGTACTGAAGCTTTCTTT. Its translation is CASREQGEVLSTEAFF.